The TCR beta chain described here comes from a study of sequential checkpoint blockade in melanoma. About the research overall: First-line arms were nivolumab then ipilimumab, or the reverse, randomized 1:1. Each arm's sequence ended with maintenance nivolumab.

This CDR3 has 16 amino acids. V shed 0 bases, J shed 2 bases, and the junction held 8 bases outside the gene matches. Germline V CDR1 and CDR2: SGHNT, YYREEE (reference sequence). Using immunoSEQ multiplex PCR, the repertoire was profiled, and TCRdb retains in-frame clones only, with some absent. This table holds 15,000 to 20,000 clones, just under 75% found once. Stated treatment: randomized to nivolumab then ipilimumab (arm A) or the reverse (arm B). Live CD3+CD8+ CD19− CD56− cells were sorted from PBMCs. Sequenced material: CD8+ T cells sorted from blood (inferred from file names), taken from a patient given nivolumab and ipilimumab in sequence. The sequence came from a human donor with melanoma. This sequence joins TRBV5-4 and TRBJ2-7, with TRBD2 matching over 7 bases. This chain's CDR3 is CASSLEAGVSPYEQYF. DNA of the CDR3: TGTGCCAGCAGCTTGGAGGCGGGGGTATCACCCTACGAGCAGTACTTC.